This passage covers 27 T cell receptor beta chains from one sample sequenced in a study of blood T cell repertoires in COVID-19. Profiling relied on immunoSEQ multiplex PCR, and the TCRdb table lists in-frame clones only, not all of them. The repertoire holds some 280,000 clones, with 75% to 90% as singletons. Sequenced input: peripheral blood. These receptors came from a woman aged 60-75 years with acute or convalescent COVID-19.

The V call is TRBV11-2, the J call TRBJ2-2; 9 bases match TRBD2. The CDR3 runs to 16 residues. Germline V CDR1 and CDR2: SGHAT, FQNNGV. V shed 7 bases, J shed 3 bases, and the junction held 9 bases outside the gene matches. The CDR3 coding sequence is TGTGCCAGCATCAAGACCACTAGCGGGTACACCGGGGAGCTGTTTTTT. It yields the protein CASIKTTSGYTGELFF.

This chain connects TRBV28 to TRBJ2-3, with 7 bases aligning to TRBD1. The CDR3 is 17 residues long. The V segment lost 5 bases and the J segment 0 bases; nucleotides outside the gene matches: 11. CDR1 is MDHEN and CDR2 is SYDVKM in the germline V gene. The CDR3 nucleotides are TGTGCCAGCAGTCGGGACAGCCTAGGGGCTAGCACAGATACGCAGTATTTT. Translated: CASSRDSLGASTDTQYF.

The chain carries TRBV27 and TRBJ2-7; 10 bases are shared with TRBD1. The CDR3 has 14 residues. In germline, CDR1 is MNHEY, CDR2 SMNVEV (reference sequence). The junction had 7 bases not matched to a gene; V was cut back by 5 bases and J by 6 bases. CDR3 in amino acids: CASSRGTGVTEQYF. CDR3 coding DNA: TGTGCCAGCAGTCGCGGGACAGGGGTCACCGAGCAGTACTTC.

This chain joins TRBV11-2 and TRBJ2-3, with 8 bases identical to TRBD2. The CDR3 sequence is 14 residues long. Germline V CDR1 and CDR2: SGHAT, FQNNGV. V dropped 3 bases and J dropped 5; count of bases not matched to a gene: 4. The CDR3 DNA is TGTGCCAGCAGCTTCGGGGGGGCGGGAGATACGCAGTATTTT. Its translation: CASSFGGAGDTQYF.

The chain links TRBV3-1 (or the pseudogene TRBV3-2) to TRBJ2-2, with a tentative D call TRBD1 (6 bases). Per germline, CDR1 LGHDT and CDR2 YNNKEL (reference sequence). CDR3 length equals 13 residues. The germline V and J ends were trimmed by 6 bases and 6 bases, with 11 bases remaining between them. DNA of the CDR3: TGTGCCAGCAGGCAAACAGGGCCCGGGGAGCTGTTTTTT. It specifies CASRQTGPGELFF.

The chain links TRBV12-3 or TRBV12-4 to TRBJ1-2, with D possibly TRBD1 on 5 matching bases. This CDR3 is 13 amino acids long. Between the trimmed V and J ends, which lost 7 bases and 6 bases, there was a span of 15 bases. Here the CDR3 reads CASTPPGVDGYTF. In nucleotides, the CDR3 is TGTGCCAGCACCCCCCCGGGGGTTGATGGCTACACCTTC.

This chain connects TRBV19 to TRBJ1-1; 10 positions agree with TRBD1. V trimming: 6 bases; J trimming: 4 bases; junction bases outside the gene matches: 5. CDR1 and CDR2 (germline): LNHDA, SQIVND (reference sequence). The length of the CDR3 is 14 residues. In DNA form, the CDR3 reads TGTGCCAGTAGCGAGGGACAGGGGTTCACTGAAGCTTTCTTT. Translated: CASSEGQGFTEAFF.

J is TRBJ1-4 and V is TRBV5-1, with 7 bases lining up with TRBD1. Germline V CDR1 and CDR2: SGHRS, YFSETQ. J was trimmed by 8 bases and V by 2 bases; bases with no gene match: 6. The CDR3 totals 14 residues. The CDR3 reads CASSFRGPREKLFF. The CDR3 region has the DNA TGCGCCAGCAGCTTTAGGGGGCCTAGGGAAAAACTGTTTTTT.

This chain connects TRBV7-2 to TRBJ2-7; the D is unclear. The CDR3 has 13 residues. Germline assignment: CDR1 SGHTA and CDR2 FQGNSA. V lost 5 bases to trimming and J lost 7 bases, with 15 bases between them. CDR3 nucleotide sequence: TGTGCCAGCAGCCCAAGGTCCACCGGGGAGCAGTACTTC. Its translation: CASSPRSTGEQYF.

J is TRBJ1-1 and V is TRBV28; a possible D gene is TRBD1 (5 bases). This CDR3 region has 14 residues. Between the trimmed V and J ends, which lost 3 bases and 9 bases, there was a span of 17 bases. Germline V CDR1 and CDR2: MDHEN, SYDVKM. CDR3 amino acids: CASSFGGAPAKAFF. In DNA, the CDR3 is TGTGCCAGCAGTTTCGGGGGAGCGCCGGCAAAAGCTTTCTTT.

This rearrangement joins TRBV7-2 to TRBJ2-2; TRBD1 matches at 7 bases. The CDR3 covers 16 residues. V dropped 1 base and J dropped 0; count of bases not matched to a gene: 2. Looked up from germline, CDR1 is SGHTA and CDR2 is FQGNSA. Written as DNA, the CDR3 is TGTGCCAGCAGCTTAGGGCAGGGGGCGAACACCGGGGAGCTGTTTTTT. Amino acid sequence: CASSLGQGANTGELFF.

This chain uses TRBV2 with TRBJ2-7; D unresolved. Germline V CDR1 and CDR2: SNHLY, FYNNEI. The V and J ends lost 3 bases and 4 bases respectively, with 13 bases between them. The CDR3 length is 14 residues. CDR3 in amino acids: CASSEATSIYEQYF. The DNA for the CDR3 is TGTGCCAGCAGTGAGGCGACTTCCATTTACGAGCAGTACTTC.

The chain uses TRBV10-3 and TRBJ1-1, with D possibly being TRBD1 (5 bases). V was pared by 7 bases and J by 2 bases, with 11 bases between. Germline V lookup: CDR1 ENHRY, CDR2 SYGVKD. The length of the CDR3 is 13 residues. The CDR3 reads CAIKKTANTEAFF. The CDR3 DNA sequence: TGTGCCATCAAGAAGACAGCTAACACTGAAGCTTTCTTT.

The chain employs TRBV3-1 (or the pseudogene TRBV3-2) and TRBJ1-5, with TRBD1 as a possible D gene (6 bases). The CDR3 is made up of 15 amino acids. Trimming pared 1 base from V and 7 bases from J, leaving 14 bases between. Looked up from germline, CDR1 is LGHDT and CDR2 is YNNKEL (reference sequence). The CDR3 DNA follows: TGTGCCAGCAGCCAAGGGGAGGGGGTAAGGCAGCCCCAGCATTTT. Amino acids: CASSQGEGVRQPQHF.

In DNA, the CDR3 is TGTGCCAGCACCACGGGAGGAGAAAAACTGTTTTTT. Residues: CASTTGGEKLFF. This chain connects TRBV28 to TRBJ1-4; D gene unclear. This CDR3 comprises 12 residues. Germline CDR1 MDHEN, CDR2 SYDVKM. V lost 7 bases to trimming and J lost 8 bases, with 11 bases between them.

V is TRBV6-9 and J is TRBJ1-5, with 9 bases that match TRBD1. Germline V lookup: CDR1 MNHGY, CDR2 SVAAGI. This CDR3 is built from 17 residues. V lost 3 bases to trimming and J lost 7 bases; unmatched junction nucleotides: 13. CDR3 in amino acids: CASSYQPGQGSGQPQHF. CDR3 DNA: TGTGCCAGCAGTTACCAACCGGGACAGGGATCCGGACAGCCCCAGCATTTT.

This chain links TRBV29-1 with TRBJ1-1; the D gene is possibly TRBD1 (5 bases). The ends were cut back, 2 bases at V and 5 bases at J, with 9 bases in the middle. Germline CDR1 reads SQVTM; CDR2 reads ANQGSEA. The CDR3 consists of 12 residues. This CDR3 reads CSVERGLTEAFF. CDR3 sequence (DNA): TGCAGCGTTGAACGGGGGTTGACTGAAGCTTTCTTT.

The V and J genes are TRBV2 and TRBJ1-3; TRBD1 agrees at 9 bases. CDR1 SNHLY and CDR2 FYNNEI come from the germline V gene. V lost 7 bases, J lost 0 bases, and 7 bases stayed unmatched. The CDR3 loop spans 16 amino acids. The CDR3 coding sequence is TGTGCCAGCATCTCCGGGACAGGGAACTCTGGAAACACCATATATTTT. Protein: CASISGTGNSGNTIYF.

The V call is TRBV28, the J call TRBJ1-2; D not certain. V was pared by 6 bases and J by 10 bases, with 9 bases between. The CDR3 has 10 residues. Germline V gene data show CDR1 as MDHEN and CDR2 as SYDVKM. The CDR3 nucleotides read TGTGCCAGCAGATACATCGACTACACCTTC. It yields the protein CASRYIDYTF.

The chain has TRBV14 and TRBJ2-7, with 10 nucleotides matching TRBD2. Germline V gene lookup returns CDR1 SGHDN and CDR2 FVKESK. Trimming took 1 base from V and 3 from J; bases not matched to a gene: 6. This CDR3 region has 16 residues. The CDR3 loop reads CASSQVGSGRIYEQYF. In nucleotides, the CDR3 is TGTGCCAGCAGCCAAGTAGGTAGCGGGAGGATCTACGAGCAGTACTTC.

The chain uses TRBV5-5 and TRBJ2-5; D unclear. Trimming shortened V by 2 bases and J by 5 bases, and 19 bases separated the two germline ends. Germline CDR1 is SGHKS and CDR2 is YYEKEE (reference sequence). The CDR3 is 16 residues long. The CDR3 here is CASSLGLSLERETQYF. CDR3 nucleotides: TGTGCCAGCAGCTTAGGCTTATCGCTAGAAAGGGAGACCCAGTACTTC.

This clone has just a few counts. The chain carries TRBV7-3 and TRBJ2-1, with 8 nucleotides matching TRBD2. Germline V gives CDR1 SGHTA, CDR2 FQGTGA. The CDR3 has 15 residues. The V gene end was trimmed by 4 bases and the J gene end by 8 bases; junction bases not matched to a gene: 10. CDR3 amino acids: CASSSSGLVSHEQFF. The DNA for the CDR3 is TGTGCCAGCAGCTCTTCGGGACTAGTGTCACATGAGCAGTTCTTC. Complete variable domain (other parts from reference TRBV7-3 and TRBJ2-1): GAGVSQTPSNKVTEKGKYVELRCDPISGHTALYWYRQSLGQGPEFLIYFQGTGAADDSGLPNDRFFAVRPEGSVSTLKIQRTERGDSAVYLCASSSSGLVSHEQFFGPGTRLTVL.

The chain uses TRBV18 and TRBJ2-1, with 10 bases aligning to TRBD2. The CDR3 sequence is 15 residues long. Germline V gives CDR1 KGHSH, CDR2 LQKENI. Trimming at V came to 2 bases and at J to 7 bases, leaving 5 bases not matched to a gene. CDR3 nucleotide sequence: TGTGCCAGCTCACCAGGACTAGCGGATGGGAATGAGCAGTTCTTC. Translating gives CASSPGLADGNEQFF. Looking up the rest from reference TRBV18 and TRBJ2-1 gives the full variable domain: NAGVMQNPRHLVRRRGQEARLRCSPMKGHSHVYWYRQLPEEGLKFMVYLQKENIIDESGMPKERFSAEFPKEGPSILRIQQVVRGDSAAYFCASSPGLADGNEQFFGPGTRLTVL.

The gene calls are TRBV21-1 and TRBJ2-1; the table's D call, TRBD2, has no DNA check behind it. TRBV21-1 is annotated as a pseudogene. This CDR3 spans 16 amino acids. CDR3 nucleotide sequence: TGTGCCAGCAGCAGACGGGACTCCTGCTCCTACAATGAGCAGTTCTTC. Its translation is CASSRRDSCSYNEQFF.

CDR3 protein: CAGGQGQETQYF. Here the CDR3 DNA reads TGTGCCGGGGGACAGGGCCAAGAGACCCAGTACTTC. The chain couples TRBV2 to TRBJ2-5; 9 bases align to TRBD1. Unmatched junction bases numbered 2, after V lost 11 bases and J lost 1 base. The CDR3 is 12 amino acids. The germline V gene has CDR1 SNHLY and CDR2 FYNNEI.

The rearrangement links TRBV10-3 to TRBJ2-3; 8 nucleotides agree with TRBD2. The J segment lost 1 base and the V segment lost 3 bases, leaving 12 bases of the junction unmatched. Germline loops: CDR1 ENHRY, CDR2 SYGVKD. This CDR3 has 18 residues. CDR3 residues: CAISDGLGLALGTDTQYF. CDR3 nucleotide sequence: TGTGCCATCAGTGATGGTTTAGGACTAGCTTTAGGCACAGATACGCAGTATTTT.

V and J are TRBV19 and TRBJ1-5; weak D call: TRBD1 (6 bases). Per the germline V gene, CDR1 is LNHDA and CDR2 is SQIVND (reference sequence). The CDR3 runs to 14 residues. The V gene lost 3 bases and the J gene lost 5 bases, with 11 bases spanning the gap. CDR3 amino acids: CASSMVGAYQPQHF. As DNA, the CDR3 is TGTGCCAGTAGTATGGTGGGGGCCTATCAGCCCCAGCATTTT.